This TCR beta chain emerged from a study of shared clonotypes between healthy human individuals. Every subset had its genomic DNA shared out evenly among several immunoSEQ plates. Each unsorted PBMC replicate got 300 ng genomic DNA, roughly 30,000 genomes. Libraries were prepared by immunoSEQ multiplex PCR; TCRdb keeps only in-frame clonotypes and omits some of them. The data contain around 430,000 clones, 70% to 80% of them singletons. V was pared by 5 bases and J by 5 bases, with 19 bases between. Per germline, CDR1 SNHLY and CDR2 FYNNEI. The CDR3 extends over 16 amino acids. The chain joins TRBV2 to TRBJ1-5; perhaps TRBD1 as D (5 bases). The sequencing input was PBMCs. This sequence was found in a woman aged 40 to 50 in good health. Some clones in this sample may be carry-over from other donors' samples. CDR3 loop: CASSPGRLVRDQPQHF. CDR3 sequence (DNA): TGTGCCAGCAGTCCGGGACGGCTAGTTCGGGATCAGCCCCAGCATTTT.